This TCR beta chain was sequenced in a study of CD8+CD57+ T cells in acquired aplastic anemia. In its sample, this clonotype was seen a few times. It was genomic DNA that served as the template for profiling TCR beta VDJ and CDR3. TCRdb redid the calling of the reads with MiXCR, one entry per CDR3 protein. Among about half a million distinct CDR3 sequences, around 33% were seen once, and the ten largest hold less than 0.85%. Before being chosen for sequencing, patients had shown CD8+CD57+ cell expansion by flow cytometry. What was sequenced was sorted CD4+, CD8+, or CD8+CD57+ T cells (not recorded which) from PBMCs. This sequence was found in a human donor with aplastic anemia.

The CDR3 DNA reads as TGTGCCAGCAGCGCAAATCCTAGCCCCGGGGAGCTGTTTTTT. Translation gives CASSANPSPGELFF. The V gene is TRBV9, the J gene TRBJ2-2; D possibly corresponds to TRBD2 (5 bases). Germline CDR1 reads SGDLS; CDR2 reads YYNGEE. Trimming shortened V by 3 bases and J by 6 bases, and 12 bases separated the two germline ends. The CDR3 contains 14 residues.